A selection of T cell receptor beta chains follows, all from one sample in a study of cytomegalovirus exposure and HLA in healthy donors. Profiling relied on immunoSEQ multiplex PCR, and the TCRdb table lists in-frame clones only, not all of them. Among 150,000 to 200,000 clones listed, about 81% were seen once. Source material: PBMCs. All receptors come from a girl aged 10 to 17 in good health and CMV-seropositive. The CDR3 runs from the conserved cysteine through the conserved F or W. The D gene is left open where the match is weak. Clone size is not always given. Where it is, it says once, few, many or a class for expanded clones.

D,V,size,J,CDR3,DNA
.,TRBV28,.,TRBJ1-4,CASSSRRGVREKLFF,TGTGCCAGCAGTTCCCGGCGGGGGGTCCGAGAAAAACTGTTTTTT
TRBD1,TRBV6-5,.,TRBJ1-1,CASSSVPGGPEAFF,TGTGCCAGCAGTTCCGTACCAGGGGGCCCTGAAGCTTTCTTT
.,TRBV7-8,.,TRBJ1-2,CASSSYKTVGYGYTF,TGTGCCAGCAGCTCCTACAAGACAGTGGGGTATGGCTACACCTTC
.,TRBV6-5,.,TRBJ1-3,CASSYGAGSSGNTIYF,TGTGCCAGCAGTTACGGGGCAGGTTCGTCAGGAAACACCATATATTTT
TRBD1,TRBV5-1,few,TRBJ2-7,CASSPAGTGSSSVAEQYF,TGCGCCAGCAGCCCCGCCGGGACAGGGTCTTCTTCTGTAGCCGAGCAGTACTTC
.,TRBV27,.,TRBJ1-1,CASSDRQSKAFF,TGTGCCAGCAGTGATAGACAGTCTAAAGCTTTCTTT
TRBD2,TRBV7-2,.,TRBJ2-7,CASSRTSGYEQYF,TGTGCCAGCAGCCGGACTAGCGGGTACGAGCAGTACTTC
.,TRBV30,.,TRBJ1-1,CAWSLSQAEAFF,TGTGCCTGGAGTCTAAGTCAGGCTGAAGCTTTCTTT
.,TRBV6-5,.,TRBJ2-7,CASSYSGLWGSYEQYF,TGTGCCAGCAGTTACTCCGGACTCTGGGGATCCTACGAGCAGTACTTC
TRBD1,TRBV6-1,.,TRBJ2-5,CASSVWVGQGVAEWYF,TGTGCCAGCAGTGTATGGGTGGGACAGGGGGTCGCAGAATGGTACTTC
.,TRBV27,.,TRBJ1-4,CASSLFSTPREKLFF,TGTGCCAGCAGTTTATTTTCGACTCCCCGTGAAAAACTGTTTTTT
TRBD2,TRBV15,.,TRBJ2-1,CATSSGRSSGEQFF,TGTGCCACGAGTAGCGGGAGGAGTAGCGGTGAGCAGTTCTTC
.,TRBV7-8,.,TRBJ2-2,CASSSQAGANTGELFF,TGTGCCAGCAGCTCGCAGGCAGGCGCGAACACCGGGGAGCTGTTTTTT
.,TRBV9,.,TRBJ2-3,CASSVGQADTQYF,TGTGCCAGCAGCGTGGGCCAGGCAGATACGCAGTATTTT